These 3 T cell receptor beta chains were sequenced from one sample in a study of spatial heterogeneity in lung cancer. General study points: Tumoral mutation counts were tracked by counts of expanded intratumoral alpha and beta TCRs.

Time point given: sample taken at primary tumor resection. From the 5' RACE reads, TCRdb called clonotypes with MiXCR, one entry per CDR3 protein. The repertoire holds fewer than 10,000 distinct CDR3 sequences, with 6% to 7% as singletons. Which antigens these TCRs recognize remains unknown. This specimen consisted of lung tumor tissue, obtained at surgery. The receptors come from a female donor with early-stage non-small cell lung cancer.

This sequence joins TRBV12-3 or TRBV12-4 and TRBJ2-2, with 10 bases that match TRBD2. The CDR3 sequence is 19 residues long. The junction had 8 bases not matched to a gene; V was cut back by 1 base and J by 0 bases. The CDR3 sequence is CASSLGTSGFFANTGELFF. The CDR3 DNA sequence: TGTGCCAGCAGTTTAGGGACTAGCGGATTCTTCGCGAACACCGGGGAGCTGTTTTTT.

Many counts were recorded for this clonotype. The chain recombines TRBV29-1 with TRBJ2-1; D uncertain. CDR1 and CDR2 (germline): SQVTM, ANQGSEA. This CDR3 comprises 14 residues. The V end lost 2 bases, the J end lost 5 bases, and 13 bases lay between the germline ends. Here the CDR3 DNA reads TGCAGCGTTGAACGGCCCAGTGGGGACAATGAGCAGTTCTTC. This translates into CSVERPSGDNEQFF.

This clonotype was observed at least ten times. V gene TRBV6-2 or TRBV6-3 combines with J gene TRBJ2-1, with 11 bases aligning to TRBD2. This CDR3 has 15 residues. After removal of 5 bases from V and 16 bases from J, the junction contained 16 bases not matched to a gene. The V gene's germline CDR1 is MNHEY and CDR2 SVGEGT. The CDR3 loop is CASSPTSGSSRSIFF. CDR3 sequence (DNA): TGTGCCAGCAGTCCCACTAGCGGGAGCTCCCGGAGCATCTTCTTC.